This entry concerns a single T cell receptor (beta chain). These data come from a study of blood T cell repertoires in COVID-19. Overall study: Sites across the United States, Italy and Spain contributed samples from acute and convalescent COVID-19.

Here immunoSEQ multiplex PCR was the method, and the copy in TCRdb shows in-frame clones only, minus some. The table shows 200,000 to 300,000 clones, with about nine tenths occurring only once. The CDR3 is made up of 15 amino acids. The junction had 7 bases not matched to a gene; V was cut back by 3 bases and J by 4 bases. Germline values: CDR1 LGHDT, CDR2 YNNKEL (reference sequence). What was sequenced was peripheral blood. The sequence derives from a man in his fifties or sixties who had recovered from COVID-19. The rearrangement uses TRBV3-1 (or the pseudogene TRBV3-2) and TRBJ2-5; 8 bases are a match to TRBD2. The CDR3 nucleotides read TGTGCCAGCAGCCAGTCGGGGGGGGCTTCAGAGACCCAGTACTTC. Protein: CASSQSGGASETQYF.